These 30 T cell receptor beta chains share one sample of origin, sequenced in a study of HIV-infected patients and healthy controls. Reverse transcription used around 500 ng RNA and constant-region primers for alpha and beta. Each of the alpha and beta chains got its own library through chain-specific third strand synthesis with indices. TCRdb independently ran MiXCR on the 5' RACE reads; one entry per CDR3 protein. This repertoire shows roughly 14,000 distinct CDR3 sequences, 9.5% to 15% found once; its top ten account for roughly 40%. Roughly three months, about 14 weeks, into antiretroviral therapy, follow-up blood was collected. The repertoire came from unfractionated whole blood and reflected all unsorted peripheral T cells. The sample in question was blood, obtained during antiretroviral therapy. The source is an adult with HIV infection. The donor label of this sample is uncertain.

The chain joins TRBV25-1 to TRBJ2-1; D may be TRBD1 or TRBD2 (5 bases each). The CDR3 contains 16 residues. Germline V CDR1 and CDR2: MGHDK, SYGVNS. The V and J ends lost 4 bases and 0 bases respectively, with 13 bases between them. CDR3 residues: CASSGFGTDSYNEQFF. CDR3 DNA: TGTGCCAGCAGTGGGTTCGGGACGGACTCCTACAATGAGCAGTTCTTC.

This clonotype was observed at least ten times. The rearrangement uses TRBV29-1 and TRBJ2-2, with TRBD2 identical over 9 bases. V was clipped by 0 bases and J by 5 bases; unmatched bases: 4. There are 15 residues in the CDR3. Germline CDR1 and CDR2: SQVTM and ANQGSEA. The CDR3 DNA is TGCAGCGTTGAAGAGTCCAGCGGGGGGACCGGGGAGCTGTTTTTT. It encodes CSVEESSGGTGELFF.

This clonotype occurred a few times. The gene calls are TRBV3-1 and TRBJ2-7; no clear D. Germline V lookup: CDR1 LGHDT, CDR2 YNNKEL (reference sequence). This CDR3 comprises 13 residues. With 4 bases removed from V and 4 bases from J, the gap between germline ends came to 11 bases. CDR3 sequence (DNA): TGTGCCAGCAGCCCCGGCTCCCCGTACGAGCAGTACTTC. It translates to CASSPGSPYEQYF.

This clonotype was recorded many times. The gene calls are TRBV20-1 and TRBJ2-1; 7 bases fit TRBD2. Per the germline V gene, CDR1 is DFQATT and CDR2 is SNEGSKA (reference sequence). J gave up 0 bases and V 3 bases, and 14 bases lay outside the gene matches. The CDR3 extends over 18 amino acids. In DNA, the CDR3 is TGCAGTGCTAGTATTGGTCTAGCGGCCTTGAGCTCCTACAATGAGCAGTTCTTC. Protein sequence: CSASIGLAALSSYNEQFF.

Ten or more counts support this clonotype. The rearrangement uses TRBV7-3 and TRBJ2-3, with 8 nucleotides matching TRBD2. Germline-derived CDR1 and CDR2 are SGHTA and FQGTGA. The junction had 9 bases not matched to a gene; V was cut back by 0 bases and J by 4 bases. The CDR3 has 17 amino acids. Here the CDR3 DNA reads TGTGCCAGCAGCTTAACTTCTAGCGGGTCTCCGCCAGATACGCAGTATTTT. Residues: CASSLTSSGSPPDTQYF. Using reference TRBV7-3 and TRBJ2-3 for the parts outside the CDR3, the full variable domain is GAGVSQTPSNKVTEKGKYVELRCDPISGHTALYWYRQSLGQGPEFLIYFQGTGAADDSGLPNDRFFAVRPEGSVSTLKIQRTERGDSAVYLCASSLTSSGSPPDTQYFGPGTRLTVL.

This clonotype was observed a few times. V usage is TRBV7-9 and J usage is TRBJ2-4; TRBD1 matches 7 bases. This CDR3 spans 15 amino acids. CDR1 and CDR2 from the germline V gene are SEHNR and FQNEAQ (reference sequence). V lost 2 bases to trimming and J lost 3 bases; unmatched junction nucleotides: 4. The DNA for the CDR3 is TGTGCCAGCAGCTTATCCGCAGGGGGCAAAAACATTCAGTACTTC. It specifies CASSLSAGGKNIQYF.

This clonotype was counted at least ten times. V gene TRBV7-9 combines with J gene TRBJ1-4; D is ambiguous. Per germline, CDR1 SEHNR and CDR2 FQNEAQ (reference sequence). V lost 4 bases and J 3 bases, leaving 15 bases between the germline ends. The CDR3 extends over 16 amino acids. CDR3 sequence reads: CASSSSRAGANEKLFF. CDR3 coding DNA: TGTGCCAGCAGCTCTTCGAGGGCCGGGGCTAATGAAAAACTGTTTTTT.

This clonotype was picked up many times. The chain uses TRBV5-6 and TRBJ2-5, with D possibly called TRBD1 or TRBD2 (6 bases each). The CDR3 is made up of 13 amino acids. Trimming took off 0 bases at V and 5 bases at J, with 8 bases between the two ends. CDR1 and CDR2 (germline): SGHDT, YYEEEE. CDR3 coding DNA: TGTGCCAGCAGCTTGGGAGGGGGGGAGACCCAGTACTTC. Translation: CASSLGGGETQYF.

This chain connects TRBV5-6 to TRBJ1-1, with D unclear. CDR3 length: 11 residues. CDR1 SGHDT and CDR2 YYEEEE come from the germline V gene. With 2 bases removed from V and 4 bases from J, the gap between germline ends came to 3 bases. Here the CDR3 DNA reads TGTGCCAGCAGCTTCAGCACTGAAGCTTTCTTT. Its translation: CASSFSTEAFF.

In this sample, this clonotype turned up a few times. The J gene is TRBJ2-2, the V gene TRBV9; D remains ambiguous. Germline V gene sequence: CDR1 SGDLS, CDR2 YYNGEE. V was pared by 0 bases and J by 6 bases, with 6 bases between. This CDR3 spans 13 amino acids. Here the CDR3 reads CASSVVSAGELFF. The CDR3 DNA follows: TGTGCCAGCAGCGTAGTGTCTGCCGGGGAGCTGTTTTTT.

The chain carries TRBV12-3 or TRBV12-4 and TRBJ2-5; 7 positions match TRBD1. The V gene end was trimmed by 5 bases and the J gene end by 0 bases; junction bases not matched to a gene: 9. There are 16 residues in the CDR3. CDR3: CASSLPVTGYQETQYF. The CDR3 DNA is TGTGCCAGCAGTCTACCGGTGACAGGGTACCAAGAGACCCAGTACTTC.

The chain links TRBV5-1 to TRBJ2-2; tentative D call: TRBD2 (5 bases). The length of the CDR3 is 14 residues. Germline V lookup: CDR1 SGHRS, CDR2 YFSETQ. V lost 0 bases, J lost 6 bases, and 9 bases lay in between. CDR3 nucleotide sequence: TGCGCCAGCAGCTTGGTGGAGGCCCCCGGGGAGCTGTTTTTT. Encoded protein: CASSLVEAPGELFF.

This clonotype was recorded many times. The gene calls are TRBV5-4 and TRBJ2-4, with D possibly TRBD2 on 5 matching bases. Germline lookup yields CDR1 SGHNT and CDR2 YYREEE (reference sequence). The germline V and J ends were trimmed by 0 bases and 0 bases, with 13 bases remaining between them. CDR3 length equals 17 residues. The CDR3 reads CASSLAPGDLAKNIQYF. The CDR3 DNA is TGTGCCAGCAGCTTGGCTCCCGGGGATCTAGCCAAAAACATTCAGTACTTC.

There are a few counts of this clonotype. V is TRBV12-3 or TRBV12-4 and J is TRBJ2-7; 8 bases align to TRBD2. The CDR3 consists of 15 residues. V shed 2 bases and J 6 bases; nucleotides not matched to a gene: 9. The CDR3 region has the DNA TGTGCCAGCAGTTTACGGGGGGGGGGGCCCTTCGAGCAGTACTTC. This encodes CASSLRGGGPFEQYF.

The chain employs TRBV27 and TRBJ1-4; D is uncertain. The CDR3 is 13 amino acids. The V end was cut by 5 bases, the J end by 10 bases, with 14 bases between. Germline CDR1 and CDR2: MNHEY and SMNVEV (reference sequence). This chain's CDR3 is CASSKTREGKLFF. CDR3 nucleotide sequence: TGTGCCAGCAGTAAGACGAGGGAGGGAAAACTGTTTTTT.

In this sample, this clonotype turned up many times. The chain has TRBV5-8 and TRBJ2-7; possible D gene TRBD2, 6 bases. The germline V gene encodes CDR1 SGHTS and CDR2 YDEGEE. The CDR3 covers 13 residues. Deletions cut 0 bases from V and 7 bases from J, with 11 bases between. The CDR3 region is CASSLDWGREQYF. DNA for the CDR3: TGTGCCAGCAGCTTGGATTGGGGGAGGGAGCAGTACTTC.

This clonotype was recorded at least ten times. This chain links TRBV29-1 with TRBJ2-7; 7 nucleotides line up with TRBD1. Trimming cost V 6 bases and J 5 bases; bases outside gene matches: 10. The CDR3 runs to 13 residues. In germline, CDR1 is SQVTM, CDR2 ANQGSEA. In DNA, the CDR3 is TGCAGCGTCAAACGAGACAGGGCGGACGAGCAGTACTTC. Translated, it gives CSVKRDRADEQYF.

This clonotype was counted many times. The rearrangement links TRBV20-1 to TRBJ2-5; 11 nucleotides align to TRBD2. Germline CDR1 and CDR2: DFQATT and SNEGSKA (reference sequence). The J segment lost 5 bases and the V segment lost 4 bases, leaving 18 bases of the junction unmatched. The CDR3 runs 18 residues. CDR3 bases: TGCAGTGCTATCATCTTAGCGGGAGGGGTTGGGTTATTGGAGACCCAGTACTTC. Encoded protein: CSAIILAGGVGLLETQYF.

The sample holds many counts of this clonotype. The V and J genes are TRBV5-1 and TRBJ1-1; unclear D gene. Germline loops: CDR1 SGHRS, CDR2 YFSETQ. V was clipped by 4 bases and J by 3 bases, with 13 bases between them. The CDR3 length is 14 residues. For the CDR3, the DNA is TGCGCCAGCAGCGGGAATGACGGGCACACTGAAGCTTTCTTT. It encodes CASSGNDGHTEAFF.

This clonotype was observed a few times. The chain carries TRBV5-1 and TRBJ2-1; TRBD1 agrees at 8 bases. Germline V CDR1 and CDR2: SGHRS, YFSETQ. V dropped 9 bases and J dropped 5; count of bases not matched to a gene: 16. This CDR3 is built from 16 residues. CDR3 DNA: TGCGCCACCAGGGAATTGGGGCAGGGGGCCGACAATGAGCAGTTCTTC. It yields the protein CATRELGQGADNEQFF.

This clonotype was recorded at least ten times. CDR3 protein: CSALAGEGRETQYF. CDR3 DNA sequence: TGCAGTGCTCTAGCGGGAGAGGGACGGGAGACCCAGTACTTC. The chain is built from TRBV20-1 and TRBJ2-5; 10 nucleotides agree with TRBD2. CDR1 and CDR2 from the germline V gene are DFQATT and SNEGSKA (reference sequence). The J segment lost 5 bases and the V segment lost 5 bases, leaving 8 bases of the junction unmatched. The length of the CDR3 is 14 residues.

This clonotype has ten or more counts. The V and J genes are TRBV2 and TRBJ1-6; 7 bases line up with TRBD1. V shed 9 bases and J 0 bases; nucleotides not matched to a gene: 8. CDR3 length: 16 residues. CDR1 and CDR2 from the germline V gene are SNHLY and FYNNEI. The CDR3 is CASGQALSSYNSPLHF. For the CDR3, the DNA is TGTGCCAGTGGACAGGCCTTGAGCTCCTATAATTCACCCCTCCACTTT.

In its sample, this clonotype was seen many times. The chain has TRBV28 and TRBJ2-7; D is ambiguous. V lost 3 bases to trimming and J lost 3 bases, with 6 bases between them. This CDR3 region has 12 residues. Looked up from germline, CDR1 is MDHEN and CDR2 is SYDVKM. The CDR3 sequence: CASSLGSYEQYF. CDR3 nucleotides: TGTGCCAGCAGTTTGGGAAGCTACGAGCAGTACTTC.

This clonotype has ten or more counts. The chain is built from TRBV7-3 and TRBJ2-3, with D hard to call. Looked up from germline, CDR1 is SGHTA and CDR2 is FQGTGA. Trimming took 3 bases from V and 4 from J, leaving 11 bases between them. This CDR3 has 14 amino acids. The CDR3 DNA reads TGTGCCAGCAGCTTGGGGTTTGGGGCAGATACGCAGTATTTT. Amino acid sequence: CASSLGFGADTQYF. Full variable domain (remainder filled in from reference TRBV7-3 and TRBJ2-3): GAGVSQTPSNKVTEKGKYVELRCDPISGHTALYWYRQSLGQGPEFLIYFQGTGAADDSGLPNDRFFAVRPEGSVSTLKIQRTERGDSAVYLCASSLGFGADTQYFGPGTRLTVL.

This clonotype has ten or more counts. The chain uses TRBV5-5 and TRBJ2-1; 9 bases map to TRBD2. V lost 6 bases, J lost 1 base, and 8 bases stayed unmatched. The CDR3 runs 16 residues. CDR1 and CDR2 (germline): SGHKS, YYEKEE (reference sequence). The CDR3 nucleotides are TGTGCCAGCAATGCGGGGGGGCCGTTGTCCTACAATGAGCAGTTCTTC. Translating it yields CASNAGGPLSYNEQFF.

This clonotype was seen more than once but under ten times. The chain combines TRBV30 with TRBJ2-7, with D perhaps assigned TRBD1 or TRBD2 (6 bases each). This CDR3 has 12 amino acids. Trimming shortened V by 4 bases and J by 5 bases, and 12 bases separated the two germline ends. Germline CDR1 is GTSNPN and CDR2 is SVGIG (reference sequence). The chain's CDR3 is CAWTTGGHEQYF. Written as DNA, the CDR3 is TGTGCCTGGACCACCGGGGGCCACGAGCAGTACTTC.

Ten or more counts support this clonotype. The rearrangement uses TRBV7-9 and TRBJ2-1; TRBD1 matches 7 bases. Germline lookup yields CDR1 SEHNR and CDR2 FQNEAQ (reference sequence). Unmatched junction bases numbered 10, after V lost 1 base and J lost 10 bases. The CDR3 is 15 amino acids. CDR3 nucleotide sequence: TGTGCCAGCAGCTTAGAAGGGGACAGTTACAGCGAGCAGTTCTTC. Translating it yields CASSLEGDSYSEQFF.

In its sample, this clonotype was seen a few times. The chain employs TRBV30 and TRBJ2-5, with D tentatively TRBD1 or TRBD2 (5 bases each). The ends were cut back, 4 bases at V and 1 base at J, with 13 bases in the middle. Germline lookup yields CDR1 GTSNPN and CDR2 SVGIG (reference sequence). This CDR3 has 14 residues. The CDR3 reads CAWTRRGRQETQYF. The CDR3 coding sequence is TGTGCCTGGACCCGTCGGGGCCGCCAAGAGACCCAGTACTTC.

This clonotype was detected many times. This chain uses TRBV30 with TRBJ2-5; D unresolved. The V gene's germline CDR1 is GTSNPN and CDR2 SVGIG (reference sequence). Trimming removed 2 bases from V and 5 bases from J, with 15 bases in between. The CDR3 spans 14 residues. DNA for the CDR3: TGTGCCTGGAGTCCGGCGTTGATGATTGAGACCCAGTACTTC. Amino acids: CAWSPALMIETQYF. The entire variable domain, with the rest obtained from reference TRBV30 and TRBJ2-5, is as follows: SQTIHQWPATLVQPVGSPLSLECTVEGTSNPNLYWYRQAAGRGLQLLFYSVGIGQISSEVPQNLSASRPQDRQFILSSKKLLLSDSGFYLCAWSPALMIETQYFGPGTRLLVL.

The rearrangement links TRBV9 to TRBJ1-3, with TRBD1 matching over 7 bases. The CDR3 is made up of 16 amino acids. CDR1 and CDR2 (germline): SGDLS, YYNGEE. With 4 bases clipped from V and 0 bases from J, the junction kept 7 bases outside the gene matches. The CDR3 is CASSFNTGVSGNTIYF. CDR3 in DNA: TGTGCCAGCAGCTTCAACACAGGGGTCTCTGGAAACACCATATATTTT.